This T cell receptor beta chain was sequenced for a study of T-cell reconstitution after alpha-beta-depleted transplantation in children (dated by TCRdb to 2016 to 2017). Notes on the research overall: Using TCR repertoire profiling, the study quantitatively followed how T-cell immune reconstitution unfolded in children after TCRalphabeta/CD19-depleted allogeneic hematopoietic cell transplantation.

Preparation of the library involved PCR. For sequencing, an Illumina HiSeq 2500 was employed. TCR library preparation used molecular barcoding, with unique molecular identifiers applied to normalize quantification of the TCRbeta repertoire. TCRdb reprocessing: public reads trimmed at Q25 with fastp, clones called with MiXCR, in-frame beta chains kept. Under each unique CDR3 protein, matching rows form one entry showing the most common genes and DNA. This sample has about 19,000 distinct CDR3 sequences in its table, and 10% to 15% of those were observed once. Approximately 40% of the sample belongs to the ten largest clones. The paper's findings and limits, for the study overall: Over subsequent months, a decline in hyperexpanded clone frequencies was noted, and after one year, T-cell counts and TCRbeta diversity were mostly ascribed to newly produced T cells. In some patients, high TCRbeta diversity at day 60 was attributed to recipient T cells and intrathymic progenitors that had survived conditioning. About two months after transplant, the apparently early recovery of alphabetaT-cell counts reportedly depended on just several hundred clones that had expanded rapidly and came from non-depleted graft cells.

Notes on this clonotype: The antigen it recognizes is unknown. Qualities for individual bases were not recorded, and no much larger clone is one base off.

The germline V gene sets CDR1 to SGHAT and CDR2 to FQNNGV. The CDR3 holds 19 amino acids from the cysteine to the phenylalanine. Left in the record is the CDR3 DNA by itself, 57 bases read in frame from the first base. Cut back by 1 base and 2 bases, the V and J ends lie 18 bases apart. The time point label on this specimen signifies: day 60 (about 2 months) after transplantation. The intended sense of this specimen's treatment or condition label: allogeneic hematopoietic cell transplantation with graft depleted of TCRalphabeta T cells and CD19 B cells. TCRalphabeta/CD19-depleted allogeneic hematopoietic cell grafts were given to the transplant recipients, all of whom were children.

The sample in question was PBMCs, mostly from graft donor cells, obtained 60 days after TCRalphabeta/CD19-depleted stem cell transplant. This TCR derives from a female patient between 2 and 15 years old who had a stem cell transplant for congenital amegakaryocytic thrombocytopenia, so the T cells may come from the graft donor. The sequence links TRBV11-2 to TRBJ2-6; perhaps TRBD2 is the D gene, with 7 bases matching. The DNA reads TGTGCCAGCAGCTTAGTCATCCGGAGGGGGGGTCCTGGGGCCAACGTCCTGACTTTC. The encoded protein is CASSLVIRRGGPGANVLTF.